This T cell receptor beta chain was retrieved from a study of T cell responses to AZD1222 COVID-19 vaccine. Whole-study results and caveats: Following two doses of AZD1222, Spike-specific TCR breadth and depth rose. Baseline seropositivity characterized only a handful of AZD1222 recipients. Spike as a whole was targeted by vaccine-associated CD4 TCRs, dominant at 160-218 and 743-854.

Of note for this clone: Its target is not known.

Data came from immunoSEQ multiplex PCR; TCRdb stores just in-frame clones and leaves some out. The table includes 190,000 or so clones, more than 75% detected once. This CDR3 region has 15 residues. The ends were cut back, 4 bases at V and 4 bases at J, with 15 bases in the middle. The germline gives CDR1 SGHRS, CDR2 YFSETQ. Second-dose timings of about 4 or about 12 weeks were pooled. This chain joins TRBV5-1 and TRBJ2-1; tentatively, D is TRBD1 or TRBD2 (5 bases each). This clonotype originated in an adult who received the AZD1222 COVID-19 vaccine. The sample was peripheral blood, taken 28 days after the second AZD1222 dose. CDR3 sequence (DNA): TGCGCCAGCAGCCGTACCGGGACCCAATACAATGAGCAGTTCTTC. It is translated as CASSRTGTQYNEQFF.